The present TCR beta chain was sequenced within a study of T-cell memory formation after mild COVID-19. The germline V and J ends were trimmed by 3 bases and 7 bases, with 18 bases remaining between them. Germline CDR1 SGHTA, CDR2 FQGTGA. The CDR3 covers 16 residues. Study-wide points: Pre-infection memory contained some responding clones, which suggested that cross-reactive memory had joined. Most CD4+ clones that shrank were in CM and EM, while CD8+ ones turned up in EMRA.

5'RACE with constant-segment primers yielded barcoded, UMI-tagged TCR alpha and TCR beta cDNA libraries. TCRdb independently ran MiXCR on the 5' RACE reads; one entry per CDR3 protein. The repertoire consists of some 40,000 distinct CDR3 sequences, with 6% to 7.5% occurring once and the leading ten covering around 0.84%. This clonotype was counted ten times or more. The antigen is not known. The TCR originated in an adult who had mild COVID-19 (a few samples of this study predate the infection). Cell type and time point are not known. J is TRBJ2-2 and V is TRBV7-3, with D tentatively TRBD2 (6 bases). Sequencing input: PBMCs or a T cell subset sorted from them (not recorded which). The chain's CDR3 is CASSLGTVALSGELFF. The CDR3 bases are TGTGCCAGCAGCTTGGGGACTGTAGCGCTCAGCGGGGAGCTGTTTTTT.